Listed below are T cell receptor beta chains from one sample, sequenced in a study of vaccination effects on CD4 cells after COVID-19. TCRdb's table, derived via immunoSEQ multiplex PCR, lists solely in-frame clones and lacks some. The sample includes tens of thousands of clones, around 80% of them seen just once. Their target antigens are unknown. Sequencing was performed on CD4+ T cells from PBMCs cultured with HCoV-229E spike peptides, taken before COVID-19 vaccination. Receptors were obtained from a human donor who received a COVID-19 vaccine. CDR3s include the opening cysteine and the closing phenylalanine or tryptophan. The D gene is left open where the match is weak. Rows give clone size only sometimes, using once, few, many, or a class for an expanded clone.

cdr3_nt cdr3_aa clone_size j_call d_call v_call
TGTGCCAGCAGTTACCGGGCGGGCCAGCCCCAGCATTTT CASSYRAGQPQHF NA TRBJ1-5 NA TRBV6-5
TGTGCCAGCAGCGTAGCCCTAGACAAGACCCAGTACTTC CASSVALDKTQYF NA TRBJ2-5 NA TRBV9
TGTGCCAGCAACTTTTCAGGACCCCCCGGCACCGGGGAGCTGTTTTTT CASNFSGPPGTGELFF NA TRBJ2-2 NA TRBV7-2
TGTGCTAGTGGTTTGTCAGTCAGCAATCAGCCCCAGCATTTT CASGLSVSNQPQHF few TRBJ1-5 NA TRBV12-5
TGTGCCAGCAGCTTAGGTGCGAAAGGGACAGATACGCAGTATTTT CASSLGAKGTDTQYF NA TRBJ2-3 NA TRBV11-3
TGTGCCAGCTCCCCCGGGACAGACTATGGCTACACCTTC CASSPGTDYGYTF NA TRBJ1-2 TRBD1 TRBV18
TGTGCCAGCAGTGAGCGGGTGTCTGTGAACACTGAAGCTTTCTTT CASSERVSVNTEAFF few TRBJ1-1 NA TRBV2
TGTGCCAGCGGGACAGGGCAACCAGATACGCAGTATTTT CASGTGQPDTQYF NA TRBJ2-3 TRBD1 TRBV6-5
TGTGCCAGCAGACCCGCTGCGTTGGAGACCCAGTACTTC CASRPAALETQYF NA TRBJ2-5 NA TRBV7-2
TGTGCCAGCAGCTCCTCCGGGACAGCCCCCGGGGAGCTGTTTTTT CASSSSGTAPGELFF NA TRBJ2-2 TRBD1 TRBV7-7
TGTGCCAGCAGGCAGGGGAGTCGCACTGAAGCTTTCTTT CASRQGSRTEAFF NA TRBJ1-1 NA TRBV21-1
TGTGCCAGCTCACCATATACAACAGGGGCGAGCACAGATACGCAGTATTTT CASSPYTTGASTDTQYF NA TRBJ2-3 TRBD1 TRBV18
TGCAGCGTTGAAGGGGGATCGACCACAGATACGCAGTATTTT CSVEGGSTTDTQYF NA TRBJ2-3 NA TRBV29-1
TGTGCCAGCTCACCACTAGCACCGGACAGCTCACGGGATGAGCAGTTCTTC CASSPLAPDSSRDEQFF NA TRBJ2-1 NA TRBV18
TGTGCCAGCAGTGGACGAATTACAGTCTCACAAGAGACCCAGTACTTC CASSGRITVSQETQYF NA TRBJ2-5 NA TRBV2
TGTGCCAGCAGCTTTAGGGGCGAGGATCAGCCCCAGCATTTT CASSFRGEDQPQHF NA TRBJ1-5 NA TRBV5-6
TGTGCCAGCTCACCACCGGGAAGGGCCGGGGAAGCTTTCTTT CASSPPGRAGEAFF NA TRBJ1-1 NA TRBV18
TGTGCCAGCAGTGGACAGGTTTTGGGCTACACCTTC CASSGQVLGYTF NA TRBJ1-2 NA TRBV25-1
TGCGCCACCCCGGGCATCGGTCAGCCCCAGCATTTT CATPGIGQPQHF NA TRBJ1-5 NA TRBV10-1
TGCAGTGCTAGGACAGGGTTTACCCTCCACTTT CSARTGFTLHF NA TRBJ1-6 TRBD1 TRBV20-1
TGTGCCAGCAGTGAATCTGGTATCAGGGATGGCTACACCTTC CASSESGIRDGYTF NA TRBJ1-2 NA TRBV6-1
TGTGCCACCAGTGATCCTCGGGGCCAAGAGACCCAGTACTTC CATSDPRGQETQYF NA TRBJ2-5 NA TRBV24-1
TGTGCCAGCAGGGGGATGGGAGCGAACACCGGTGGCTACACCTTC CASRGMGANTGGYTF NA TRBJ1-2 NA TRBV5-6
TGTGCCAGCAGCCCGGGGAGGAGCTATGGCTACACCTTC CASSPGRSYGYTF few TRBJ1-2 NA TRBV4-2
TGTGCCTGGAGTACGGGGTCCTATAATTCACCCCTCCACTTT CAWSTGSYNSPLHF NA TRBJ1-6 NA TRBV30
TGTGCCAGCAGTTCATCAGGGGGCTGGGGCTACACCTTC CASSSSGGWGYTF NA TRBJ1-2 TRBD1 TRBV6-5
TGTGCCAGCAGCTTAGGTATCAGACAGGGGAAGACTGAAGCTTTCTTT CASSLGIRQGKTEAFF NA TRBJ1-1 TRBD1 TRBV7-9
TGTGCCAGCAGCTTTTCAGGACAGGGGGGAGAGACCCAGTACTTC CASSFSGQGGETQYF NA TRBJ2-5 TRBD1 TRBV5-4
TGTGCCAGCAGTCAAACTATAGCGGGGGGTTACAATGAGCAGTTCTTC CASSQTIAGGYNEQFF NA TRBJ2-1 TRBD2 TRBV27
TGTGCCTGGAACAGGTGGATATTAGGCTACACCTTC CAWNRWILGYTF NA TRBJ1-2 NA TRBV30
TGTGCCAGCTCACCAACCTCAGATACGCAGTATTTT CASSPTSDTQYF NA TRBJ2-3 NA TRBV18
TGCGCCAGCAGTGAGATAGGGTATAGCAATCAGCCCCAGCATTTT CASSEIGYSNQPQHF once TRBJ1-5 NA TRBV10-1
TGTGCCTCCCGACGGGGAAACACCATATATTTT CASRRGNTIYF NA TRBJ1-3 NA TRBV19
TGTGCCAGTAGTCGGACGACAGGGCTGTATGGCTACACCTTC CASSRTTGLYGYTF NA TRBJ1-2 TRBD1 TRBV19
TGTGCCAGCAGCTTAGCCAGGCAAATGAGTAGCAATCAGCCCCAGCATTTT CASSLARQMSSNQPQHF NA TRBJ1-5 NA TRBV7-7
TGCGCCAGCAGCCCGAAAAAGACTAGCGGGGGTACAGATACGCAGTATTTT CASSPKKTSGGTDTQYF NA TRBJ2-3 TRBD2 TRBV4-1
TGTGCCAGTAGTCCCCGGGACCAACCCCTCCACTTT CASSPRDQPLHF NA TRBJ1-6 NA TRBV19
TGTGCCAGCAGCCAATCTGGGGGACGGAGCAATCAGCCCCAGCATTTT CASSQSGGRSNQPQHF NA TRBJ1-5 NA TRBV4-2
TGTGCCAGCAGGAGGGGAGTATACAATGAGCAGTTCTTC CASRRGVYNEQFF NA TRBJ2-1 NA TRBV2
TGTGCCAGCAGGGGGCATAGCTCCTATAATTCACCCCTCCACTTT CASRGHSSYNSPLHF NA TRBJ1-6 NA TRBV27
TGCGCCAGCAGCGTGACTAGCGGACAAGAGACCCAGTACTTC CASSVTSGQETQYF once TRBJ2-5 TRBD2 TRBV5-1
TGCGCCAGCAGCTTCGGGGACAGGGACGATACTGAAGCTTTCTTT CASSFGDRDDTEAFF NA TRBJ1-1 TRBD1 TRBV5-1
TGTGCCACACGGGGGGCAGTCAACACAGATACGCAGTATTTT CATRGAVNTDTQYF NA TRBJ2-3 NA TRBV24-1
TGCGCCAGCAGTGAGTCTGGGCTAGCGGGGCGCACAGATACGCAGTATTTT CASSESGLAGRTDTQYF once TRBJ2-3 TRBD2 TRBV10-2
TGCGCCAGCAGCCAAGTAGGGACTAGCCGGGCGACCCAGTACTTC CASSQVGTSRATQYF NA TRBJ2-5 TRBD2 TRBV4-1
TGTGCCAGCAGCTTAAGGGGGCGGGGGCCAGATACGCAGTATTTT CASSLRGRGPDTQYF NA TRBJ2-3 NA TRBV7-2
TGTGCCAGTAGTGTCCGGGGGACCGGGGAGCTGTTTTTT CASSVRGTGELFF NA TRBJ2-2 NA TRBV19
TGTGCTAGTGGTTTGGGGACAGGGGATCAGCCCCAGCATTTT CASGLGTGDQPQHF once TRBJ1-5 TRBD1 TRBV12-5
TGTGCCAGCAGGCAGGGGGCGGGGGGTTACCAAGAGACCCAGTACTTC CASRQGAGGYQETQYF NA TRBJ2-5 NA TRBV7-2
TGTGCCAGCAGTCCCATTAGGGCAGGGAGGCAGCCCCAGCATTTT CASSPIRAGRQPQHF NA TRBJ1-5 NA TRBV2
TGTGCCAGCAGTTATGGTCAGGGCTATGGCTACACCTTC CASSYGQGYGYTF NA TRBJ1-2 NA TRBV12-3/TRBV12-4
TGTGCCAGCAGCTTAAGTCTGGGCCAAGAGACCCAGTACTTC CASSLSLGQETQYF NA TRBJ2-5 NA TRBV7-3